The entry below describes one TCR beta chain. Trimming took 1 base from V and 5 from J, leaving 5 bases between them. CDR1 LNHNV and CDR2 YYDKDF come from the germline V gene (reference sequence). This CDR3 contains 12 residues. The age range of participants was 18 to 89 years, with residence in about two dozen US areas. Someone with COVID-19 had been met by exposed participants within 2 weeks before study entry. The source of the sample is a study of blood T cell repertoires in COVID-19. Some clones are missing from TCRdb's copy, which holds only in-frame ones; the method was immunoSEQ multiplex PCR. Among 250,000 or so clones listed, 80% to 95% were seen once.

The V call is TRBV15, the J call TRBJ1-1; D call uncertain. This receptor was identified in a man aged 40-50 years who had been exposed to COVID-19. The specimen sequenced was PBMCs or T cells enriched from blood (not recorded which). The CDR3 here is CATSRVLTEAFF. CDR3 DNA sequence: TGTGCCACCAGCAGAGTCTTAACTGAAGCTTTCTTT. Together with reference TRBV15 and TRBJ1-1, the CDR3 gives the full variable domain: DAMVIQNPRYQVTQFGKPVTLSCSQTLNHNVMYWYQQKSSQAPKLLFHYYDKDFNNEADTPDNFQSRRPNTSFCFLDIRSPGLGDTAMYLCATSRVLTEAFFGQGTRLTVV.